Below are 28 T cell receptor beta chains sequenced from a single sample in a study of shared clonotypes between healthy human individuals. Only in-frame clones appear in the TCRdb table, and some are missing; sequencing was by immunoSEQ multiplex PCR. The repertoire includes 750,000 to 1,000,000 clones, nearly 95% of them detected once, and 24% sits in the top ten. The naive CD8 fraction comprised CD45RO-negative cells positively selected for CCR7 and excluded terminally differentiated effector memory CD45RA+ cells. Sequenced input: naive CD8+ T cells sorted from blood. The receptors derive from a man aged 25-40 years in good health.

This clone was observed a handful of times. For the CDR3, the DNA is TGTGCCAGCAGCTTCGGCGGACAGGGCGAAGCTTTCTTT. The encoded protein is CASSFGGQGEAFF. This chain joins TRBV7-6 and TRBJ1-1; 8 bases match TRBD1. CDR3 length: 13 amino acids. In germline, CDR1 is SGHVS, CDR2 FNYEAQ. J lost 8 bases, V lost 3 bases, and 5 bases had no gene match.

This sequence joins TRBV7-8 and TRBJ2-1; 7 bases line up with TRBD2. The germline V gene has CDR1 SGHVS and CDR2 FQNEAQ. The CDR3 length is 15 residues. Trimming at V came to 5 bases and at J to 6 bases, leaving 10 bases not matched to a gene. CDR3 loop: CASSPDGGRTNEQFF. The CDR3 DNA follows: TGTGCCAGCAGCCCCGACGGCGGGAGAACCAATGAGCAGTTCTTC.

The V gene is TRBV5-1, the J gene TRBJ2-2; D perhaps matches TRBD2 (5 bases). The V end lost 0 bases, the J end lost 7 bases, and 10 bases lay between the germline ends. The CDR3 covers 14 residues. Germline values: CDR1 SGHRS, CDR2 YFSETQ. The CDR3 loop reads CASSLEVEGGELFF. CDR3 nucleotides: TGCGCCAGCAGCTTGGAAGTAGAGGGCGGGGAGCTGTTTTTT.

This clone was counted a single time. The DNA of the CDR3 is TGTGCCAGCAGCTTACTTTTGGGGGGGGCGGATACGCAGTATTTT. It is translated as CASSLLLGGADTQYF. The chain has TRBV7-8 and TRBJ2-3; perhaps TRBD2 as D (7 bases). Germline assignment: CDR1 SGHVS and CDR2 FQNEAQ. The CDR3 has 15 amino acids. Between the trimmed V and J ends, which lost 2 bases and 6 bases, there was a span of 15 bases.

The gene calls are TRBV7-9 and TRBJ2-7; tentatively, D is TRBD2 (5 bases). V was shortened by 4 bases and J by 2 bases, with 12 bases between the two germline ends. CDR1 and CDR2 from the germline V gene are SEHNR and FQNEAQ (reference sequence). This CDR3 has 14 residues. In nucleotides, the CDR3 is TGTGCCAGCAGCTACGAGCTAGCCACCTACGAGCAGTACTTC. Translating it yields CASSYELATYEQYF.

The rearrangement links TRBV2 to TRBJ2-7, with 7 bases identical to TRBD1. Germline CDR1 reads SNHLY; CDR2 reads FYNNEI. The CDR3 sequence is 15 residues long. J gave up 0 bases and V 8 bases, and 10 bases lay outside the gene matches. The CDR3 DNA reads TGTGCCAGCCACCGACAGGGCGAGAGCTCCTACGAGCAGTACTTC. Amino acid sequence: CASHRQGESSYEQYF.

This clone is a singleton in its sample. The rearrangement joins TRBV7-9 to TRBJ2-3; 7 nucleotides line up with TRBD2. This CDR3 has 12 residues. The germline V gene has CDR1 SEHNR and CDR2 FQNEAQ (reference sequence). V shed 6 bases, J shed 8 bases, and the junction held 5 bases outside the gene matches. The CDR3 is CASSGREATQYF. CDR3 bases: TGTGCCAGCAGTGGGAGGGAGGCTACGCAGTATTTT.

The V and J genes are TRBV6-1 and TRBJ2-1, with D unclear. The germline CDR1 and CDR2 sequences are MNHNS and SASEGT. The CDR3 sequence is 12 residues long. V lost 2 bases and J lost 6, with 5 bases in between. CDR3 coding DNA: TGTGCCAGCAGTGAACCTGTCAATGAGCAGTTCTTC. Translation: CASSEPVNEQFF.

In DNA form, the CDR3 reads TGTGCCAGCCGGACTAGCGTCTACAATGAGCAGTTCTTC. This codes for CASRTSVYNEQFF. J is TRBJ2-1 and V is TRBV27; TRBD2 matches at 9 bases. From germline, CDR1 is MNHEY and CDR2 SMNVEV (reference sequence). J was trimmed by 3 bases and V by 8 bases; bases with no gene match: 2. The CDR3 has 13 amino acids.

The rearrangement uses TRBV6-1 and TRBJ2-7; 9 nucleotides line up with TRBD1. Germline V gene data show CDR1 as MNHNS and CDR2 as SASEGT. V trimming: 2 bases; J trimming: 5 bases; junction bases outside the gene matches: 16. The CDR3 totals 18 residues. In DNA form, the CDR3 reads TGTGCCAGCAGTGAACGGTCATGGCGGGGACAGGGATTGGACGAGCAGTACTTC. Translated, it gives CASSERSWRGQGLDEQYF.

V and J are TRBV9 and TRBJ2-7, with D possibly being TRBD1 (6 bases). The ends were cut back, 6 bases at V and 2 bases at J, with 15 bases in the middle. CDR3 length: 14 amino acids. The germline V gene has CDR1 SGDLS and CDR2 YYNGEE. In DNA form, the CDR3 reads TGTGCCAGCACCAGCAGGGGTTCCCCCTACGAGCAGTACTTC. Protein product: CASTSRGSPYEQYF. Based on the CDR3 plus reference TRBV9 and TRBJ2-7, the full variable domain is DSGVTQTPKHLITATGQRVTLRCSPRSGDLSVYWYQQSLDQGLQFLIQYYNGEERAKGNILERFSAQQFPDLHSELNLSSLELGDSALYFCASTSRGSPYEQYFGPGTRLTVT.

The chain recombines TRBV5-6 with TRBJ2-5; 9 bases line up with TRBD2. V trimming: 0 bases; J trimming: 4 bases; junction bases outside the gene matches: 10. The CDR3 has 17 amino acids. Germline V lookup: CDR1 SGHDT, CDR2 YYEEEE. CDR3 nucleotide sequence: TGTGCCAGCAGCTTGGTGGTAGCGGGGGCCCTAGGAGAGACCCAGTACTTC. Translation: CASSLVVAGALGETQYF.

The chain is built from TRBV27 and TRBJ1-2; 7 nucleotides align to TRBD1. V lost 3 bases and J lost 3; bases outside the gene matches: 4. The CDR3 has 14 residues. Germline V gene data show CDR1 as MNHEY and CDR2 as SMNVEV (reference sequence). CDR3 sequence: CASSFLGQDYGYTF. The CDR3, as DNA: TGTGCCAGCAGTTTTCTCGGACAGGACTATGGCTACACCTTC.

This chain uses TRBV29-1 with TRBJ1-2; D possibly corresponds to TRBD1 (5 bases). The germline V and J ends were trimmed by 6 bases and 3 bases, with 17 bases remaining between them. Germline assignment: CDR1 SQVTM and CDR2 ANQGSEA. CDR3 size: 14 residues. The CDR3 coding sequence is TGCAGCGTAGGAAGACAGACTTCAGACTATGGCTACACCTTC. Protein product: CSVGRQTSDYGYTF. Together with reference TRBV29-1 and TRBJ1-2, the CDR3 gives the full variable domain: SAVISQKPSRDICQRGTSLTIQCQVDSQVTMMFWYRQQPGQSLTLIATANQGSEATYESGFVIDKFPISRPNLTFSTLTVSNMSPEDSSIYLCSVGRQTSDYGYTFGSGTRLTVV.

The rearrangement links TRBV29-1 to TRBJ2-1, with 11 bases lining up with TRBD2. V trimming: 8 bases; J trimming: 5 bases; junction bases outside the gene matches: 11. CDR1 and CDR2 from the germline V gene are SQVTM and ANQGSEA. The CDR3 totals 15 residues. The CDR3 spells CSTIAGGPVHNEQFF. The CDR3 DNA reads TGCAGCACCATAGCGGGAGGGCCCGTCCACAATGAGCAGTTCTTC.

The J gene is TRBJ2-7, the V gene TRBV6-1; D is unclear. The CDR3 has 13 residues. Trimming shortened V by 6 bases and J by 0 bases, and 9 bases separated the two germline ends. The germline V gene has CDR1 MNHNS and CDR2 SASEGT. The CDR3 spells CASRGSDSYEQYF. The CDR3, as DNA: TGTGCCAGCAGGGGCTCCGACTCCTACGAGCAGTACTTC.

The chain recombines TRBV19 with TRBJ1-2, with D possibly TRBD1 on 5 matching bases. The CDR3 consists of 16 residues. Germline CDR1 LNHDA, CDR2 SQIVND (reference sequence). The V and J ends lost 6 bases and 7 bases respectively, with 24 bases between them. CDR3 loop: CASSPGHDEMYVGYTF. CDR3 bases: TGTGCCAGTAGCCCTGGACACGACGAGATGTATGTTGGCTACACCTTC.

The chain has TRBV25-1 and TRBJ2-5, with D perhaps TRBD1 (6 bases). The CDR3 has 15 residues. The V gene lost 3 bases and the J gene lost 2 bases, with 13 bases spanning the gap. Germline-derived CDR1 and CDR2 are MGHDK and SYGVNS. DNA for the CDR3: TGTGCCAGCAGTGATCCCGGGACAACTCAAGAGACCCAGTACTTC. Residues: CASSDPGTTQETQYF.

This clone was counted a few times. The rearrangement joins TRBV6-4 to TRBJ2-1, with 7 bases aligning to TRBD1. The J segment lost 4 bases and the V segment lost 2 bases, leaving 5 bases of the junction unmatched. The CDR3 runs 15 residues. Germline V gives CDR1 MRHNA, CDR2 SNTAGT. The CDR3 coding sequence is TGTGCCAGCAGTGACGGTGGGACAGATTACAATGAGCAGTTCTTC. Translation: CASSDGGTDYNEQFF.

The V and J genes are TRBV11-2 and TRBJ2-7, with 7 nucleotides matching TRBD1. Germline loops: CDR1 SGHAT, CDR2 FQNNGV. Unmatched junction bases numbered 12, after V lost 6 bases and J lost 1 base. The CDR3 runs to 16 residues. The CDR3 loop is CASSSNSGQLSYEQYF. The CDR3 nucleotides read TGTGCCAGCAGTTCTAATTCGGGACAGCTATCCTACGAGCAGTACTTC.

The rearrangement joins TRBV28 to TRBJ2-7, with D possibly being TRBD1 (6 bases). The V end was cut by 4 bases, the J end by 0 bases, with 13 bases between. The germline gives CDR1 MDHEN, CDR2 SYDVKM. CDR3 length: 15 amino acids. The CDR3 coding sequence is TGTGCCAGCAGTTCCCGGGACACCATCTCCTACGAGCAGTACTTC. The encoded protein is CASSSRDTISYEQYF.

This chain connects TRBV7-9 to TRBJ2-7; 8 bases align to TRBD1. Trimming removed 5 bases from V and 1 base from J; junction bases left unmatched: 4. Germline V CDR1 and CDR2: SEHNR, FQNEAQ (reference sequence). CDR3 length: 14 residues. As DNA, the CDR3 is TGTGCCAGCAGCCATCGGGACAGGTCCTACGAGCAGTACTTC. Its protein is CASSHRDRSYEQYF.

This clone occurred once. The chain recombines TRBV2 with TRBJ2-7; the match to TRBD2 covers 10 bases. V lost 6 bases and J lost 4; bases outside the gene matches: 6. CDR1 is SNHLY, CDR2 FYNNEI, per germline. This CDR3 has 14 amino acids. This chain's CDR3 is CASRVTSGHYEQYF. The CDR3 region has the DNA TGTGCCAGCAGGGTGACTAGCGGGCATTACGAGCAGTACTTC. Filled out from reference TRBV2 and TRBJ2-7, the complete variable domain reads EPEVTQTPSHQVTQMGQEVILRCVPISNHLYFYWYRQILGQKVEFLVSFYNNEISEKSEIFDDQFSVERPDGSNFTLKIRSTKLEDSAMYFCASRVTSGHYEQYFGPGTRLTVT.

This clone was detected only once. This rearrangement joins TRBV7-9 to TRBJ2-1; D might be TRBD2 (5 bases). The germline gives CDR1 SEHNR, CDR2 FQNEAQ (reference sequence). CDR3 size: 15 residues. The germline V and J ends were trimmed by 8 bases and 0 bases, with 14 bases remaining between them. The CDR3 reads CASAPPGSSYNEQFF. For the CDR3, the DNA is TGTGCCAGCGCCCCCCCGGGAAGCTCCTACAATGAGCAGTTCTTC.

Comment on this clone: Additional DNA sequences in this sample encode the identical CDR3. This sequence joins TRBV11-2 and TRBJ2-7; D is undetermined. This CDR3 has 13 amino acids. V was pared by 3 bases and J by 1 base, with 7 bases between. The germline CDR1 and CDR2 sequences are SGHAT and FQNNGV. CDR3 nucleotide sequence: TGTGCCAGCAGCTTGGCCTCTTCCTACGAGCAGTACTTC. This gives the protein CASSLASSYEQYF.

CDR3 in DNA: TGCGCCAGCGGGACGGGGGACTACCCCTCTTACGATACGCAGTATTTT. Amino acids: CASGTGDYPSYDTQYF. The chain is built from TRBV23-1 and TRBJ2-3, with TRBD2 matching 7 bases. TRBV23-1 is an open reading frame whose function is uncertain. The trim removed 8 bases at V and 6 bases at J, leaving 17 bases unmatched. The CDR3 totals 16 residues.

The J gene is TRBJ2-5, the V gene TRBV28, with a possible D match to TRBD2 (5 bases). Near its end, the DNA agrees better with TRBJ2-7, so the J call may be wrong. Germline V lookup: CDR1 MDHEN, CDR2 SYDVKM. CDR3 length: 12 residues. The CDR3 DNA reads TGTGCCAGCAGTTGGGGAGTCGACGAGCAGTACTTC. As protein: CASSWGVDEQYF.

The chain joins TRBV7-2 to TRBJ2-1; 9 bases agree with TRBD2. CDR3 length: 15 residues. Germline CDR1 reads SGHTA; CDR2 reads FQGNSA. V was clipped by 1 base and J by 7 bases; unmatched bases: 5. CDR3 residues: CASSLEPLAGNEQFF. Here the CDR3 DNA reads TGTGCCAGCAGCTTAGAACCCCTAGCGGGGAATGAGCAGTTCTTC.